One and the same sample provided the 25 T cell receptor beta chains below, sequenced in a study of CD8 T cells in ankylosing spondylitis. Study conclusions and caveats: A motif of 8 or 9 highly homologous TCR beta variants was seen as apparently characteristic of ankylosing spondylitis blood.

TCRdb fed the 5' RACE reads into MiXCR, producing one record per CDR3 protein. The data contain fewer than 450,000 distinct CDR3 sequences, roughly 17% of them singletons. Their antigens remain unidentified. Sequencing was performed on blood, either unsorted or a sorted T cell fraction (not recorded which). The receptor source for this set is a male donor with ankylosing spondylitis.

This clonotype was seen a few times. The chain couples TRBV6-1 to TRBJ2-3; 7 bases are a match to TRBD2. CDR3 length equals 16 residues. Germline V gives CDR1 MNHNS, CDR2 SASEGT. Trimming at V came to 3 bases and at J to 2 bases, leaving 8 bases not matched to a gene. Here the CDR3 DNA reads TGTGCCAGCAGTGATACCAGCGGGGAACCCACAGATACGCAGTATTTT. Translated, it gives CASSDTSGEPTDTQYF.

This clonotype was seen only a few times. The rearrangement joins TRBV3-1 to TRBJ2-7; no clear D. The CDR3 runs 12 residues. The ends were cut back, 0 bases at V and 3 bases at J, with 3 bases in the middle. The V gene's germline CDR1 is LGHDT and CDR2 YNNKEL (reference sequence). The DNA for the CDR3 is TGTGCCAGCAGCCAAGAGGGCTACGAGCAGTACTTC. It specifies CASSQEGYEQYF.

This clonotype showed up just a few times. The chain links TRBV6-1 to TRBJ1-6; possible D gene TRBD1, 5 bases. The CDR3 is made up of 14 amino acids. The germline CDR1 and CDR2 sequences are MNHNS and SASEGT. Trimming shortened V by 6 bases and J by 4 bases, and 10 bases separated the two germline ends. For the CDR3, the DNA is TGTGCCAGCAGACCTGGACAATATAATTCACCCCTCCACTTT. Residues: CASRPGQYNSPLHF.

The chain joins TRBV12-3 or TRBV12-4 to TRBJ2-3; 9 nucleotides line up with TRBD1. This CDR3 has 14 amino acids. V lost 7 bases and J lost 3; bases outside the gene matches: 5. For the CDR3, the DNA is TGTGCCAGCAAATTCGGGACAGGGACAGATACGCAGTATTTT. Its translation is CASKFGTGTDTQYF.

The chain links TRBV19 to TRBJ1-2; D not certain. The CDR3 covers 13 residues. CDR1 LNHDA and CDR2 SQIVND come from the germline V gene (reference sequence). The V gene lost 8 bases and the J gene lost 4 bases, with 14 bases spanning the gap. The CDR3 nucleotides are TGTGCCAGTTGGCCAAGGGAGGGCTATGGCTACACCTTC. Amino acids: CASWPREGYGYTF.

This clonotype occurred a few times. The rearrangement uses TRBV9 and TRBJ1-1; D is unclear. This CDR3 contains 15 residues. Between the trimmed V and J ends, which lost 0 bases and 5 bases, there was a span of 14 bases. Germline lookup yields CDR1 SGDLS and CDR2 YYNGEE. The CDR3 here is CASSVALGLRTEAFF. The DNA for the CDR3 is TGTGCCAGCAGCGTAGCGCTGGGCCTGAGGACTGAAGCTTTCTTT.

This clonotype appeared a few times. This chain connects TRBV7-9 to TRBJ1-1, with 9 bases lining up with TRBD1. The CDR3 spans 15 residues. Germline V CDR1 and CDR2: SEHNR, FQNEAQ (reference sequence). V was clipped by 5 bases and J by 5 bases; unmatched bases: 9. The CDR3 here is CASSPGQGVRTEAFF. The CDR3 DNA follows: TGTGCCAGCAGCCCGGGACAGGGCGTGAGAACTGAAGCTTTCTTT.

This clonotype was seen a handful of times. The rearrangement joins TRBV29-1 to TRBJ2-3, with D tentatively TRBD1 (5 bases). With 6 bases removed from V and 2 bases from J, the gap between germline ends came to 12 bases. From germline, CDR1 is SQVTM and CDR2 ANQGSEA. There are 13 residues in the CDR3. CDR3 region: CSVGDRYTDTQYF. In nucleotides, the CDR3 is TGCAGCGTGGGTGACAGATACACAGATACGCAGTATTTT.

The V gene is TRBV29-1, the J gene TRBJ2-7, with TRBD2 as a possible D gene (7 bases). V lost 6 bases to trimming and J lost 10 bases, with 16 bases between them. CDR1 is SQVTM, CDR2 ANQGSEA, per germline. The CDR3 is 11 amino acids. CDR3 coding DNA: TGCAGCGTGCGGGCGGGGGCCCTACAGTACTTC. This gives the protein CSVRAGALQYF.

This clonotype has only a few counts. The chain couples TRBV7-3 to TRBJ2-1; D remains unclear. Germline CDR1 SGHTA, CDR2 FQGTGA. This CDR3 spans 16 amino acids. V was clipped by 5 bases and J by 2 bases, with 16 bases between them. The CDR3 region has the DNA TGTGCCAGCAGCCCAACCCTTCCCCCGCCCTACAATGAGCAGTTCTTC. It specifies CASSPTLPPPYNEQFF.

The V gene is TRBV7-9, the J gene TRBJ1-5; weak D call: TRBD1 (5 bases). Trimming took off 1 base at V and 2 bases at J, with 12 bases between the two ends. The CDR3 runs to 16 residues. In germline, CDR1 is SEHNR, CDR2 FQNEAQ (reference sequence). CDR3 DNA sequence: TGTGCCAGCAGCTTAGAATTTGCCAGGGGCAATCAGCCCCAGCATTTT. It codes for CASSLEFARGNQPQHF.

The J gene is TRBJ2-7, the V gene TRBV4-1; 8 bases map to TRBD2. Germline CDR1 MGHRA, CDR2 YSYEKL. V shed 4 bases, J shed 3 bases, and the junction held 8 bases outside the gene matches. There are 15 residues in the CDR3. The CDR3 DNA follows: TGCGCCAGCAGCCGGGGAACTAGCGGAGGCTACGAGCAGTACTTC. Its translation is CASSRGTSGGYEQYF.

V is TRBV7-8 and J is TRBJ2-7, with 9 bases matching TRBD2. Germline V gene data show CDR1 as SGHVS and CDR2 as FQNEAQ. The CDR3 length is 14 residues. The V gene end was trimmed by 5 bases and the J gene end by 4 bases; junction bases not matched to a gene: 6. The CDR3 DNA reads as TGTGCCAGCAGCGGAGCGGGGGGCGATTACGAGCAGTACTTC. It specifies CASSGAGGDYEQYF.

The rearrangement uses TRBV20-1 and TRBJ2-1, with 12 bases that match TRBD2. CDR3 size: 16 residues. The germline gives CDR1 DFQATT, CDR2 SNEGSKA (reference sequence). After removal of 5 bases from V and 0 bases from J, the junction contained 5 bases not matched to a gene. DNA of the CDR3: TGCAGTGCTCCTACTAGCGGGGGGAACTCCTACAATGAGCAGTTCTTC. As protein: CSAPTSGGNSYNEQFF.

This chain joins TRBV14 and TRBJ2-5, with D perhaps TRBD1 (6 bases). Trimming took off 1 base at V and 4 bases at J, with 13 bases between the two ends. CDR3 length: 15 amino acids. In germline, CDR1 is SGHDN, CDR2 FVKESK. Here the CDR3 DNA reads TGTGCCAGCAGCCAAGTCGGGACACGTAGAGAGACCCAGTACTTC. Translation: CASSQVGTRRETQYF.

This clonotype was observed a few times. V gene TRBV2 combines with J gene TRBJ1-1; D unclear. There are 14 residues in the CDR3. The germline V gene has CDR1 SNHLY and CDR2 FYNNEI. The germline V and J ends were trimmed by 4 bases and 3 bases, with 12 bases remaining between them. The DNA of the CDR3 is TGTGCCAGCAGTGTTAACGCTGGGGACACTGAAGCTTTCTTT. It encodes CASSVNAGDTEAFF.

CDR3 protein: CASSGGFSTDTQYF. The CDR3 DNA is TGCGCCAGCAGCGGGGGGTTTTCGACAGATACGCAGTATTTT. This chain links TRBV4-1 with TRBJ2-3, with D maybe TRBD2 (6 bases). V lost 5 bases and J 3 bases, leaving 12 bases between the germline ends. Germline V gene sequence: CDR1 MGHRA, CDR2 YSYEKL. CDR3 length equals 14 residues.

The chain uses TRBV4-2 and TRBJ2-1, with D possibly matching TRBD2 (5 bases). The V end lost 4 bases, the J end lost 4 bases, and 14 bases lay between the germline ends. Germline-derived CDR1 and CDR2 are LGHNA and YNFKEQ. The CDR3 length is 15 residues. The CDR3: CASSPSQRDYNEQFF. CDR3 sequence (DNA): TGTGCCAGCAGCCCTAGCCAGAGAGATTACAATGAGCAGTTCTTC.

The chain uses TRBV3-1 and TRBJ1-1; tentatively, D is TRBD1 (5 bases). Per the germline V gene, CDR1 is LGHDT and CDR2 is YNNKEL (reference sequence). The CDR3 has 13 residues. V lost 10 bases to trimming and J lost 5 bases, with 17 bases between them. In nucleotides, the CDR3 is TGTGCCACCAGGCTGGGGGTTAGGACTGAAGCTTTCTTT. It specifies CATRLGVRTEAFF.

J is TRBJ2-2 and V is TRBV7-2, with 8 bases fitting TRBD2. Germline V lookup: CDR1 SGHTA, CDR2 FQGNSA. Trimming cost V 5 bases and J 1 base; bases outside gene matches: 3. The CDR3 has 15 residues. The CDR3 coding sequence is TGTGCCAGCAGCATGGGACTAGTGAACACCGGGGAGCTGTTTTTT. Translating it yields CASSMGLVNTGELFF. The variable domain in full, with the rest retrieved from reference TRBV7-2 and TRBJ2-2, is GAGVSQSPSNKVTEKGKDVELRCDPISGHTALYWYRQSLGQGLEFLIYFQGNSAPDKSGLPSDRFSAERTGGSVSTLTIQRTQQEDSAVYLCASSMGLVNTGELFFGEGSRLTVL.

The genes are TRBV2 and TRBJ1-6; D perhaps matches TRBD1 (6 bases). Germline V gene lookup returns CDR1 SNHLY and CDR2 FYNNEI. Trimming left V 6 bases short and J 3 bases short, with 15 bases between. The CDR3 is 16 amino acids. Written as DNA, the CDR3 is TGTGCCAGCAGAGGACCGGGGGCGTTCTATAATTCACCCCTCCACTTT. This translates into CASRGPGAFYNSPLHF.

This clonotype turned up a few times. The rearrangement joins TRBV3-1 to TRBJ1-1; D is possibly TRBD1 (6 bases). This CDR3 spans 14 amino acids. Trimming cost V 4 bases and J 4 bases, with 13 bases left between them. Germline values: CDR1 LGHDT, CDR2 YNNKEL (reference sequence). The CDR3: CASSRRGGGTEAFF. The DNA of the CDR3 is TGTGCCAGCAGCCGCAGGGGAGGGGGCACTGAAGCTTTCTTT.

This clonotype turned up a few times. This sequence joins TRBV12-3 or TRBV12-4 and TRBJ2-3; unclear D gene. The CDR3 contains 14 residues. V lost 7 bases to trimming and J lost 7 bases, with 18 bases between them. CDR3 region: CASTLLGWKNTQYF. The CDR3 DNA reads as TGTGCCAGCACTCTTTTAGGGTGGAAGAATACGCAGTATTTT.

Notes on this clonotype: Germline and junction disagree at one end, which may indicate a read error. This chain uses TRBV29-1 with TRBJ2-7; D not certain. Germline CDR1 SQVTM, CDR2 ANQGSEA. This CDR3 region has 12 residues. The CDR3: CSATTGIREEYF. In nucleotides, the CDR3 is TGCAGCGCAACGACCGGAATCCGCGAGGAGTACTTC.

The V call is TRBV27, the J call TRBJ2-2; D possibly matches TRBD1 or TRBD2 (6 bases each). Germline-derived CDR1 and CDR2 are MNHEY and SMNVEV (reference sequence). V dropped 0 bases and J dropped 0 bases, with 20 bases sitting between them. The CDR3 has 20 residues. DNA of the CDR3: TGTGCCAGCAGTTTATCCCTCCGGGGGCGGCTAGCAGCGAACACCGGGGAGCTGTTTTTT. Translation gives CASSLSLRGRLAANTGELFF.